A selection of T cell receptor beta chains follows, all from one sample in a study of cytotoxic CD8 clonotypes in ibrutinib-treated CLL. TCRdb's table, derived via immunoSEQ multiplex PCR, lists solely in-frame clones and lacks some. Among approximately 15,000 clones listed, 55% to 65% were seen once. The material was PBMCs, obtained before ibrutinib treatment. The source is a human donor with chronic lymphocytic leukemia. Each CDR3 is given with its conserved first and last residue. Each record gives: J gene, clone size, V gene, D gene, CDR3 protein, CDR3 DNA. The D gene is left open where the match is weak. Not all rows give a size; the values are once, few, many and, for expanded clones, a class.

TRBJ2-7,-,TRBV7-9,TRBD2,CASSLTSGRPYEQYF,TGTGCCAGCAGCCTGACTAGCGGGAGGCCCTACGAGCAGTACTTC
TRBJ2-2,-,TRBV5-1,TRBD1,CASSGTGVGELFF,TGCGCCAGCTCTGGAACAGGGGTCGGGGAGCTGTTTTTT
TRBJ2-3,-,TRBV27,TRBD2,CASSLGLAGSGTQYF,TGTGCCAGCAGCCTCGGACTAGCGGGGAGCGGTACGCAGTATTTT
TRBJ2-1,-,TRBV5-1,TRBD2,CASSYIAGVSYNEQFF,TGCGCCAGCAGCTACATAGCGGGAGTGTCCTACAATGAGCAGTTCTTC
TRBJ2-2,-,TRBV5-4,TRBD2,CASSLGLAGATGELFF,TGTGCCAGCAGCTTGGGCCTAGCGGGGGCGACAGGGGAGCTGTTTTTT
TRBJ2-3,-,TRBV18,-,CASSPRTTDTQYF,TGTGCCAGCTCACCAAGGACAACAGATACGCAGTATTTT
TRBJ2-2,-,TRBV5-6,TRBD1,CASSGQGARLGELFF,TGTGCCAGCAGCGGCCAGGGGGCGAGGCTCGGGGAGCTGTTTTTT
TRBJ2-7,-,TRBV27,-,CASSFLPSKVWDEQYF,TGTGCCAGCAGTTTCCTACCAAGCAAGGTTTGGGACGAGCAGTACTTC
TRBJ2-1,-,TRBV28,-,CASSFQGRNEQFF,TGTGCCAGCAGTTTCCAGGGGAGGAATGAGCAGTTCTTC
TRBJ2-5,once,TRBV5-1,-,CASSLAGKETQYF,TGCGCCAGCAGCTTGGCAGGGAAAGAGACCCAGTACTTC
TRBJ1-6,-,TRBV27,-,CASSPQSSYNSPLHF,TGTGCCAGCAGCCCACAGAGCTCCTATAATTCACCCCTCCACTTT
TRBJ2-1,-,TRBV5-4,-,CASSLGLVNSNEQFF,TGTGCCAGCAGCTTGGGACTAGTAAATTCCAATGAGCAGTTCTTC
TRBJ2-1,-,TRBV5-1,-,CASSLQGLTDHEQFF,TGCGCCAGCAGCTTGCAGGGACTGACAGATCATGAGCAGTTCTTC